The sequence of this T cell receptor (beta chain) was determined in a study of T cell changes during pregnancy in multiple sclerosis. Assay: immunoSEQ multiplex PCR; the TCRdb copy retains only in-frame clones and omits some. The sample holds 75,000 to 100,000 clones, 92% seen once. This sequence was found in a female donor with multiple sclerosis, enrolled in a pregnancy study. The sequencing here drew on peripheral blood, taken after pregnancy.

CDR3 sequence (DNA): TGTGCCAGCAGCCCCCGGACTAGCGGGAGAGGGTACAATGAGCAGTTCTTC. Its translation: CASSPRTSGRGYNEQFF. The gene calls are TRBV11-1 and TRBJ2-1; 13 nucleotides line up with TRBD2. V lost 5 bases and J lost 4; bases outside the gene matches: 8. CDR1 SGHAT and CDR2 FQDESV come from the germline V gene (reference sequence). CDR3 length: 17 residues.